This T cell receptor beta chain was captured by sequencing in a study of T cell changes during pregnancy in multiple sclerosis. Sequencing was performed with immunoSEQ multiplex PCR; in TCRdb, only in-frame clones are kept and a portion is missing. The sample includes roughly 35,000 clones, approximately 90% of them seen just once. The germline V and J ends were trimmed by 0 bases and 11 bases, with 10 bases remaining between them. The germline V gene has CDR1 MGHDK and CDR2 SYGVNS. The CDR3 spans 12 residues. The specimen was CD8+ T cells from peripheral blood mononuclear cells, collected in the first trimester of pregnancy. The chain recombines TRBV25-1 with TRBJ1-2; D remains ambiguous. The TCR comes from a female donor with multiple sclerosis, enrolled in a pregnancy study. CDR3 coding DNA: TGTGCCAGCAGTGAATACCCGGAGCGTTACACCTTC. It translates to CASSEYPERYTF.